The 20 T cell receptor beta chains presented below share a single source sample, sequenced in a study of siplizumab effects on memory and regulatory T cells. Sequencing was performed with immunoSEQ multiplex PCR; in TCRdb, only in-frame clones are kept and a portion is missing. The profile covers 92,000 or so clones, with 70% to 90% appearing a single time and roughly 15% taken by the ten largest. Source material: CD4+ T cells sorted from blood. These receptors were taken from a human donor in good health.

V gene TRBV14 combines with J gene TRBJ2-2; D unclear. Trimming left V 4 bases short and J 2 bases short, with 5 bases between. The germline V gene encodes CDR1 SGHDN and CDR2 FVKESK. The CDR3 spans 13 residues. The CDR3 sequence is CASSPYNTGELFF. Here the CDR3 DNA reads TGTGCCAGCAGCCCCTACAACACCGGGGAGCTGTTTTTT.

The chain joins TRBV18 to TRBJ1-1; D uncertain. Germline-derived CDR1 and CDR2 are KGHSH and LQKENI. V lost 6 bases and J 0 bases, leaving 17 bases between the germline ends. The CDR3 covers 16 residues. CDR3 region: CASSQHDGRLNTEAFF. As DNA, the CDR3 is TGTGCCAGCTCCCAGCATGATGGACGGCTGAACACTGAAGCTTTCTTT.

V usage is TRBV7-9 and J usage is TRBJ2-7; either TRBD1 or TRBD2 may supply D (6 bases each). Germline V gives CDR1 SEHNR, CDR2 FQNEAQ (reference sequence). With 1 base removed from V and 3 bases from J, the gap between germline ends came to 13 bases. CDR3 length: 15 amino acids. In nucleotides, the CDR3 is TGTGCCAGCAGCTTAGGGGCGGGACAATTCTACGAGCAGTACTTC. It is translated as CASSLGAGQFYEQYF.

CDR3 DNA: TGTGCCAGCAGTTACGACAGATCGGGGGAGCTGTTTTTT. Its protein is CASSYDRSGELFF. J is TRBJ2-2 and V is TRBV6-5; D perhaps matches TRBD1 (5 bases). The ends were cut back, 2 bases at V and 8 bases at J, with 9 bases in the middle. Looked up from germline, CDR1 is MNHEY and CDR2 is SVGAGI. This CDR3 region has 13 residues.

CDR3 nucleotide sequence: TGTGCCAGCAGCTTAGGAACAGCGACAGCTAGCACAGATACGCAGTATTTT. It specifies CASSLGTATASTDTQYF. The chain is built from TRBV7-8 and TRBJ2-3; D perhaps matches TRBD1 (5 bases). Trimming shortened V by 1 base and J by 0 bases, and 14 bases separated the two germline ends. Germline-derived CDR1 and CDR2 are SGHVS and FQNEAQ. The CDR3 is 17 amino acids.

The chain is built from TRBV19 and TRBJ2-1; D uncertain. Germline lookup yields CDR1 LNHDA and CDR2 SQIVND (reference sequence). V lost 1 base to trimming and J lost 3 bases, with 10 bases between them. This CDR3 has 15 amino acids. The CDR3 DNA sequence: TGTGCCAGTAGTATAGTCCGGATGAACTACAATGAGCAGTTCTTC. Translating it yields CASSIVRMNYNEQFF.

The chain couples TRBV30 to TRBJ1-1; D ambiguous. Germline values: CDR1 GTSNPN, CDR2 SVGIG (reference sequence). Trimming cost V 0 bases and J 7 bases, with 12 bases left between them. CDR3 length: 13 amino acids. The CDR3 protein is CAWSVQGLDEAFF. For the CDR3, the DNA is TGTGCCTGGAGTGTACAAGGGCTTGATGAAGCTTTCTTT.

The chain has TRBV19 and TRBJ1-5, with 8 bases matching TRBD1. The germline V gene has CDR1 LNHDA and CDR2 SQIVND (reference sequence). The CDR3 totals 14 residues. The trim removed 5 bases at V and 7 bases at J, leaving 7 bases unmatched. CDR3 loop: CASSRDRRRQPQHF. CDR3 nucleotide sequence: TGTGCCAGTAGTCGGGACAGGAGAAGACAGCCCCAGCATTTT.

V is TRBV5-1 and J is TRBJ2-3, with D possibly TRBD2 on 6 matching bases. This CDR3 has 16 residues. Trimming took off 5 bases at V and 1 base at J, with 17 bases between the two ends. The V gene's germline CDR1 is SGHRS and CDR2 YFSETQ. The CDR3: CASRGPSREGTDTQYF. CDR3 in DNA: TGCGCCAGCAGGGGGCCCTCGAGGGAGGGCACAGATACGCAGTATTTT.

In regard to this clone: The sample contains more than one DNA sequence encoding this CDR3. V gene TRBV5-1 combines with J gene TRBJ2-1; D is possibly TRBD1 or TRBD2 (6 bases each). The germline V gene has CDR1 SGHRS and CDR2 YFSETQ. V shed 2 bases and J shed 0 bases, with 9 bases lying between them. This CDR3 has 15 amino acids. CDR3 sequence reads: CASSLGGSSYNEQFF. In DNA form, the CDR3 reads TGCGCCAGCAGCTTAGGGGGGAGCTCCTACAATGAGCAGTTCTTC.

This chain connects TRBV2 to TRBJ2-5, with a tentative D call TRBD1 (7 bases). Germline-derived CDR1 and CDR2 are SNHLY and FYNNEI. Trimming left V 3 bases short and J 5 bases short, with 16 bases between. The CDR3 loop spans 15 amino acids. CDR3 loop: CASSDGQGGRETQYF. CDR3 nucleotides: TGTGCCAGCAGTGATGGGCAGGGGGGACGGGAGACCCAGTACTTC. The full variable domain, in which reference TRBV2 and TRBJ2-5 provide the parts outside the CDR3, is EPEVTQTPSHQVTQMGQEVILRCVPISNHLYFYWYRQILGQKVEFLVSFYNNEISEKSEIFDDQFSVERPDGSNFTLKIRSTKLEDSAMYFCASSDGQGGRETQYFGPGTRLLVL.

The V gene is TRBV5-6, the J gene TRBJ1-5; weak D call: TRBD1 (6 bases). V lost 0 bases to trimming and J lost 6 bases, with 10 bases between them. Germline CDR1 reads SGHDT; CDR2 reads YYEEEE. CDR3 length: 14 amino acids. CDR3: CASSLGQASQPQHF. In DNA, the CDR3 is TGTGCCAGCAGCTTGGGACAGGCGAGTCAGCCCCAGCATTTT.

The genes are TRBV4-1 and TRBJ2-4; 9 bases line up with TRBD2. This CDR3 has 17 residues. The junction had 5 bases not matched to a gene; V was cut back by 2 bases and J by 0 bases. CDR1 and CDR2 from the germline V gene are MGHRA and YSYEKL. CDR3 DNA sequence: TGCGCCAGCAGCCAACTCTCTAGCGGGATAGCCAAAAACATTCAGTACTTC. Protein product: CASSQLSSGIAKNIQYF.

V gene TRBV30 combines with J gene TRBJ2-1; D not resolved. The germline V gene has CDR1 GTSNPN and CDR2 SVGIG (reference sequence). The CDR3 length is 11 residues. V lost 2 bases and J lost 5, with 4 bases in between. CDR3 protein: CAWSINNEQFF. CDR3 DNA sequence: TGTGCCTGGAGTATAAACAATGAGCAGTTCTTC.

CDR3 in amino acids: CASSLAGGLALDTQYF. The CDR3 region has the DNA TGCGCCAGCAGCTTGGCCGGGGGACTAGCACTTGATACGCAGTATTTT. The rearrangement joins TRBV5-1 to TRBJ2-3, with 9 positions matching TRBD2. The CDR3 length is 16 residues. Germline-derived CDR1 and CDR2 are SGHRS and YFSETQ. The trim removed 0 bases at V and 6 bases at J, leaving 8 bases unmatched.

This chain joins TRBV7-2 and TRBJ2-2; D is unresolved. The germline gives CDR1 SGHTA, CDR2 FQGNSA. Trimming left V 6 bases short and J 5 bases short, with 7 bases between. This CDR3 region has 12 residues. The chain's CDR3 is CASRLNTGELFF. CDR3 in DNA: TGTGCCAGCAGGCTAAATACCGGGGAGCTGTTTTTT.

The J gene is TRBJ1-2, the V gene TRBV5-1; maybe TRBD1 (5 bases). The germline CDR1 and CDR2 sequences are SGHRS and YFSETQ. The CDR3 is 11 residues long. Trimming removed 2 bases at V and 8 bases at J, with 7 bases between. In DNA form, the CDR3 reads TGCGCCAGCAGCTTCAGGGCGGGCTACACCTTC. Amino acid sequence: CASSFRAGYTF.

The chain employs TRBV10-3 and TRBJ2-1; no reliable D call. V was clipped by 4 bases and J by 7 bases, with 8 bases between them. This CDR3 has 12 residues. Germline loops: CDR1 ENHRY, CDR2 SYGVKD. The CDR3, as DNA: TGTGCCATCAGTGCCAGCGTAAATGAGCAGTTCTTC. The encoded protein is CAISASVNEQFF.

This rearrangement joins TRBV29-1 to TRBJ2-1, with 12 positions matching TRBD2. With 3 bases clipped from V and 0 bases from J, the junction kept 9 bases outside the gene matches. Per the germline V gene, CDR1 is SQVTM and CDR2 is ANQGSEA. CDR3 size: 18 residues. The CDR3 here is CSVETSGRKGSSYNEQFF. CDR3 sequence (DNA): TGCAGCGTTGAGACTAGCGGGAGAAAGGGGAGCTCCTACAATGAGCAGTTCTTC.

The chain is built from TRBV25-1 and TRBJ1-1; a weak D match, TRBD1 (5 bases). CDR1 MGHDK and CDR2 SYGVNS come from the germline V gene. This CDR3 has 13 residues. V was shortened by 6 bases and J by 2 bases, with 10 bases between the two germline ends. In nucleotides, the CDR3 is TGTGCCAGCAGGGGGCCCGACAACACTGAAGCTTTCTTT. Amino acids: CASRGPDNTEAFF.